This T cell receptor (beta chain) was profiled in a study of blood T cells in healthy people across ages. Study-wide results and caveats: With donor CMV status unknown, expanded clonotype changes were possibly confounded. Samples with more naive T cells showed higher observed beta diversity.

This clonotype was seen many times. The antigen is not known. A second PCR of 7 to 11 cycles used a sample-barcoded 5' primer and a J-beta primer mix. MiXCR, run by TCRdb on the 5' RACE reads, gives a single entry per CDR3 protein. The top ten hold approximately 7.7% of the sample, which has about 1,800,000 distinct CDR3 sequences, approximately 28% seen once. V gave up 6 bases and J gave up 3 bases, with 11 bases separating them. CDR1 and CDR2 from the germline V gene are SGHTA and FQGNSA. The CDR3 consists of 13 residues. The sequence derives from a woman younger than 45 in good health. The chain recombines TRBV7-2 with TRBJ1-1; D is unresolved. Input material: blood. The CDR3: CASSLGRYTEAFF. The CDR3 coding sequence is TGTGCCAGCAGTCTCGGACGGTACACTGAAGCTTTCTTT.